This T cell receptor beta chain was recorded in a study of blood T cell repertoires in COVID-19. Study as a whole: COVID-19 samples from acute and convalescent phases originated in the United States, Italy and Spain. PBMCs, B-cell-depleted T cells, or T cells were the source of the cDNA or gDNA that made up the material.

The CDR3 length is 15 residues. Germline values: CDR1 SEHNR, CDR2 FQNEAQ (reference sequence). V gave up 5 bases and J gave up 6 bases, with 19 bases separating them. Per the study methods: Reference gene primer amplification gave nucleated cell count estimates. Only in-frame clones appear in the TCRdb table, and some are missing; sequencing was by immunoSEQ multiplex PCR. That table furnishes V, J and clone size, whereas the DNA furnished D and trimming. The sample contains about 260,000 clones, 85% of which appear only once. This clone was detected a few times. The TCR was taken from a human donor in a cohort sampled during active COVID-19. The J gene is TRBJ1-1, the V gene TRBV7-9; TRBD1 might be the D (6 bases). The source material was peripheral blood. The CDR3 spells CASSPRQAVGPEAFF. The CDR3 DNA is TGTGCCAGCAGCCCCAGACAGGCAGTGGGCCCTGAAGCTTTCTTT.